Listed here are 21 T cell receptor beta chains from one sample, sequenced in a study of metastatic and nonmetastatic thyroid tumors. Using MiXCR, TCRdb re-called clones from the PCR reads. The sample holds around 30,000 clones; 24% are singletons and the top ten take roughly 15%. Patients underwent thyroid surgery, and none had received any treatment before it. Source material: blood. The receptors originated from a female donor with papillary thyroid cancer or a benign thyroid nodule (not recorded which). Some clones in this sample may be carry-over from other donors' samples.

CDR3 DNA sequence: TGTGCCAGCAGCATCCGGACAGTGCTAAGTCAGCCCCAGCATTTT. Residues: CASSIRTVLSQPQHF. The chain couples TRBV5-6 to TRBJ1-5, with a weak D call TRBD1 (6 bases). Trimming took 4 bases from V and 6 from J, leaving 17 bases between them. CDR1 SGHDT and CDR2 YYEEEE come from the germline V gene. This CDR3 spans 15 amino acids. Full variable domain (rest looked up from reference TRBV5-6 and TRBJ1-5): DAGVTQSPTHLIKTRGQQVTLRCSPKSGHDTVSWYQQALGQGPQFIFQYYEEEERQRGNFPDRFSGHQFPNYSSELNVNALLLGDSALYLCASSIRTVLSQPQHFGDGTRLSIL.

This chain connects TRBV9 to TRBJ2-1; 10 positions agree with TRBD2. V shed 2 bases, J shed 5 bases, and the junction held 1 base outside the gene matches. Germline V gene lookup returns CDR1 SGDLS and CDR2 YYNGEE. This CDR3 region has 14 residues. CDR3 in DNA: TGTGCCAGCAGCGTGCTAGCGGGAGACAATGAGCAGTTCTTC. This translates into CASSVLAGDNEQFF.

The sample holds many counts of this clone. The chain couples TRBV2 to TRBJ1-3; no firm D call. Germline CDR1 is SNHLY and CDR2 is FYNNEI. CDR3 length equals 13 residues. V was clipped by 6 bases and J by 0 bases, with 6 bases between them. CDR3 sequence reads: CASRRDSGNTIYF. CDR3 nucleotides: TGTGCCAGCAGGAGGGACTCTGGAAACACCATATATTTT.

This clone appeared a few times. DNA of the CDR3: TGTGCCAGCAGTTCTTCCGGGGCAGCCTACGAGCAGTACTTC. Translated, it gives CASSSSGAAYEQYF. The chain employs TRBV27 and TRBJ2-7, with D tentatively TRBD1 or TRBD2 (5 bases each). The CDR3 consists of 14 residues. Trimming stripped 4 bases from V and 2 bases from J, with 12 bases between. The germline gives CDR1 MNHEY, CDR2 SMNVEV (reference sequence).

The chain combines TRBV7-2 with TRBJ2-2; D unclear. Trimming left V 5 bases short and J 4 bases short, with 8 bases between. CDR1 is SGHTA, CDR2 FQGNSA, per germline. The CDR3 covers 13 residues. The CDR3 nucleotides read TGTGCCAGCAGCGCTAGGGTCACCGGGGAGCTGTTTTTT. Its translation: CASSARVTGELFF.

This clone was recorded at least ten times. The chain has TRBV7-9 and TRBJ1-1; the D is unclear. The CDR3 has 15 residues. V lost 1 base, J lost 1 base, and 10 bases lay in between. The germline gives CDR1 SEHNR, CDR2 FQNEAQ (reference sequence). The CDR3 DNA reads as TGTGCCAGCAGCTTAGGGTCGGCGGGGAACACTGAAGCTTTCTTT. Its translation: CASSLGSAGNTEAFF.

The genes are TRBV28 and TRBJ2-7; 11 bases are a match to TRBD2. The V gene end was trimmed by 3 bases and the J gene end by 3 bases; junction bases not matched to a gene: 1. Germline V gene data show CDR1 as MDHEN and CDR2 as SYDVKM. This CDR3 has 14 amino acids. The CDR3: CASSFGTSGYEQYF. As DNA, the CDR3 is TGTGCCAGCAGTTTCGGGACTAGCGGCTACGAGCAGTACTTC.

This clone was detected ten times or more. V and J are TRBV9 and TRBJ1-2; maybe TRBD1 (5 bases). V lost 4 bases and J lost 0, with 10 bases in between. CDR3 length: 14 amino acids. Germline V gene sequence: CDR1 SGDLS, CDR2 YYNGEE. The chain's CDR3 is CASSPQGSNYGYTF. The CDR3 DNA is TGTGCCAGCAGCCCTCAGGGATCTAACTATGGCTACACCTTC.

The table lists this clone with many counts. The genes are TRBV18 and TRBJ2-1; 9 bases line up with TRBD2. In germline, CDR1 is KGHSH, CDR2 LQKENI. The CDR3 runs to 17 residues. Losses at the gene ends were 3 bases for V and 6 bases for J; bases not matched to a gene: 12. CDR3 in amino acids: CASSPSLSGRILNEQFF. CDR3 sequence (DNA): TGTGCCAGCTCACCCTCCTTGAGCGGGAGGATTCTCAATGAGCAGTTCTTC.

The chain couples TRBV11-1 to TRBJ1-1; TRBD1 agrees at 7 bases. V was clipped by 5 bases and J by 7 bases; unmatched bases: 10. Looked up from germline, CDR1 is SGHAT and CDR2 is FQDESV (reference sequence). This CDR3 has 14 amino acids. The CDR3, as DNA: TGTGCCAGCAGCAACCTGACAGGGCCTTTTGAAGCTTTCTTT. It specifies CASSNLTGPFEAFF.

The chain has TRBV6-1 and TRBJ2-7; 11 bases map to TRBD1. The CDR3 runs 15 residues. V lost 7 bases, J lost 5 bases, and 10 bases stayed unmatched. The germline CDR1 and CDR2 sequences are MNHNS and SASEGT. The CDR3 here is CASILPGQGENEQYF. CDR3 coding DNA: TGTGCCAGCATTCTACCGGGACAGGGGGAGAACGAGCAGTACTTC.

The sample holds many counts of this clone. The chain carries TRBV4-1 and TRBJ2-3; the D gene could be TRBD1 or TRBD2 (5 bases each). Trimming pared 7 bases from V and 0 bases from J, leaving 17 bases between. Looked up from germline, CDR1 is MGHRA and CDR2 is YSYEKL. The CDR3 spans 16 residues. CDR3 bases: TGCGCCAGCACTCCCCTGGACTGGGGGAGCACAGATACGCAGTATTTT. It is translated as CASTPLDWGSTDTQYF.

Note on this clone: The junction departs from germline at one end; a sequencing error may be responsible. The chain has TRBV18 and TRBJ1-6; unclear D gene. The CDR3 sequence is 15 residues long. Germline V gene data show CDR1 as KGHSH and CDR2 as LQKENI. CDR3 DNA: TGTGCCACCTCAGACACACCCAATAAAGATTCACCCCTCCACTTT. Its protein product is CATSDTPNKDSPLHF.

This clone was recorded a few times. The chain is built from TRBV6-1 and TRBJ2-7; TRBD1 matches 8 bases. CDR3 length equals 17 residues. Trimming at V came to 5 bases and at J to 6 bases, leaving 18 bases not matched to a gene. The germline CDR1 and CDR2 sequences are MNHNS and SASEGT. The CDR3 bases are TGTGCCAGCAGTCCGCGGCCGACGGGACAGGTGGCTAGCGAGCAGTACTTC. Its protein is CASSPRPTGQVASEQYF.

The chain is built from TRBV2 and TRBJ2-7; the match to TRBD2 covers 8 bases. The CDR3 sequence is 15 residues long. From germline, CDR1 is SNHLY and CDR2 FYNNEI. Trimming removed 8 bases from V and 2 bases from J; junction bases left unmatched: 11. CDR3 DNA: TGTGCCAGCGGGGGGACTAGGGTTGCACCCTACGAGCAGTACTTC. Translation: CASGGTRVAPYEQYF.

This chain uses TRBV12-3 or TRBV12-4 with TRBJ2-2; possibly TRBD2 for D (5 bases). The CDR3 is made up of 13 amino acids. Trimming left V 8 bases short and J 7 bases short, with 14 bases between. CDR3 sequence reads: CASHINRDGELFF. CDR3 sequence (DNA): TGTGCCAGCCATATTAATCGGGACGGGGAGCTGTTTTTT.

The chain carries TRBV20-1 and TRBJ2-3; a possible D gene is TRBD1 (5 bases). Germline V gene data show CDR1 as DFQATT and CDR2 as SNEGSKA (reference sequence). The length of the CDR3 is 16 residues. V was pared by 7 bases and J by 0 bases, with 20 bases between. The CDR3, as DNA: TGCAGTGGCCTCGCCCCAGGGTATACTAGCACAGATACGCAGTATTTT. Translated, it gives CSGLAPGYTSTDTQYF.

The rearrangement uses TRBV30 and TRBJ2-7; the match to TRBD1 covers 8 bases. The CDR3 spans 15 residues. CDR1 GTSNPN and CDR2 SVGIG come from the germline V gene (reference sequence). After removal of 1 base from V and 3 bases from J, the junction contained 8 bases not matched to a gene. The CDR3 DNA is TGTGCCTGGAGTGCCGGGACAGGATACTACTACGAGCAGTACTTC. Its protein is CAWSAGTGYYYEQYF.

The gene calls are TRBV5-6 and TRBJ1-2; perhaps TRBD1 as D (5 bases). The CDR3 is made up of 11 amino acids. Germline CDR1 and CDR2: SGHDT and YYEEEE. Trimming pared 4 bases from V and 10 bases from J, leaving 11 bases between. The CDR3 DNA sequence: TGTGCCAGCAGCCAATTAGGGACCTACACCTTC. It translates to CASSQLGTYTF.

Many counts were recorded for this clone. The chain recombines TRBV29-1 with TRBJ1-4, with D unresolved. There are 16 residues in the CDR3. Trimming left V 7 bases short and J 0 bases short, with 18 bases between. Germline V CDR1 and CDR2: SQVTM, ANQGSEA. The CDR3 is CSARTGGNPTNEKLFF. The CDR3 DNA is TGCAGCGCCAGGACTGGAGGGAACCCAACTAATGAAAAACTGTTTTTT.

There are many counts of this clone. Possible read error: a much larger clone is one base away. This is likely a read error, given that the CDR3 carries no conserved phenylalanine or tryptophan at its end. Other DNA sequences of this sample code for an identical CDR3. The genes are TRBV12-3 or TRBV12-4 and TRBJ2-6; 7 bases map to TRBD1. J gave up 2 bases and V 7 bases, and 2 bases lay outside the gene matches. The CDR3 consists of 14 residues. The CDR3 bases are TGTGCCAGCAACAGGGGCGCTGGGGCCAACGTCCTGACTCTC. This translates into CASNRGAGANVLTL.